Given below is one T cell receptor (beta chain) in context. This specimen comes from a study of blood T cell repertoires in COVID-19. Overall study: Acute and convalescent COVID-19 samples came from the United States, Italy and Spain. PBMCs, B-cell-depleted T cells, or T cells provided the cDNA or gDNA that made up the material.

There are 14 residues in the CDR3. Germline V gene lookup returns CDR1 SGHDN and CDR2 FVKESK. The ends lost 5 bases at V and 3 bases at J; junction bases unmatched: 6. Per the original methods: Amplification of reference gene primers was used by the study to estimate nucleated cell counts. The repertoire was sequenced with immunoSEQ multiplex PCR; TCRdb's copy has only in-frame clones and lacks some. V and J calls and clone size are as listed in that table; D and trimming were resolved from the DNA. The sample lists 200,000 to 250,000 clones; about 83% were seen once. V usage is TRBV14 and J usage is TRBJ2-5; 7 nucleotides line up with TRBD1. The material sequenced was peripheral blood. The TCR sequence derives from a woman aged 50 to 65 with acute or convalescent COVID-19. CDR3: CASSDRQGEETQYF. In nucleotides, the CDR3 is TGTGCCAGCAGCGACAGACAGGGTGAAGAGACCCAGTACTTC.